This TCR beta chain was observed in a study of graft-versus-host responses after intestinal transplantation. Overall study context: Transplants were multivisceral, liver-intestinal, or isolated intestinal. General observations from the study: Graft-donor T cell macrochimerism coincided with high graft-versus-host to host-versus-graft clonal ratios in allografts. Recipient marrow harbored GvH clones, some of which surfaced first in ileum or blood.

V lost 4 bases and J lost 5, with 11 bases in between. The CDR3 consists of 13 residues. Germline CDR1 and CDR2: MNHEY and SVGAGI. As for this clone: No antigen is known for it.

Using immunoSEQ multiplex PCR, the repertoire was profiled, and TCRdb retains in-frame clones only, with some absent. The sample consists of over 80,000 clones, around 88% of them appearing once. The chain recombines TRBV6-5 with TRBJ1-1; TRBD1 is a possible D gene (5 bases). This material consisted of PBMCs, taken 255 days after intestinal transplant. The TCR was taken from a human patient who received an intestinal transplant, so some T cells may come from the graft donor. CDR3 in amino acids: CASSLGGRTEAFF. The CDR3 DNA follows: TGTGCCAGCAGTTTGGGGGGGAGGACTGAAGCTTTCTTT.